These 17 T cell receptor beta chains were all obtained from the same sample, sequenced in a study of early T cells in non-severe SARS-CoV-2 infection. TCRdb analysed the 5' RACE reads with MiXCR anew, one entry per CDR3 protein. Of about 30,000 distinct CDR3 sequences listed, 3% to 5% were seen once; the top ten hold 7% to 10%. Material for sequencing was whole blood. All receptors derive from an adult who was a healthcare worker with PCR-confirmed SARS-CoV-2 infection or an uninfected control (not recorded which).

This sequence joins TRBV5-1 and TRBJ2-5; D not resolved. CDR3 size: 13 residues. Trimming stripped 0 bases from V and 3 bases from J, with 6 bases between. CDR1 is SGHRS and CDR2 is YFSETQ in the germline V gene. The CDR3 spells CASSLVLKETQYF. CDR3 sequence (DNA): TGCGCCAGCAGCTTGGTCCTAAAAGAGACCCAGTACTTC.

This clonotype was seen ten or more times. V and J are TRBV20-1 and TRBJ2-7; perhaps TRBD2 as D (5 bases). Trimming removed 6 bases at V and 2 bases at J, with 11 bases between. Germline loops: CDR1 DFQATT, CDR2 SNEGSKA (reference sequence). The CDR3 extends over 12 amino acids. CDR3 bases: TGCAGTGCGAAGCGGACGACCTACGAGCAGTACTTC. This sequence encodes CSAKRTTYEQYF.

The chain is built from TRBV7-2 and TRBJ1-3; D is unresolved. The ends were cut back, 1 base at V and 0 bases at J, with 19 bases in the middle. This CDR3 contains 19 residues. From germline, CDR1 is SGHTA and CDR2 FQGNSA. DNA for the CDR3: TGTGCCAGCAGCTTAGGCCGGGCCCGACTTACCGGCTCTGGAAACACCATATATTTT. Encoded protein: CASSLGRARLTGSGNTIYF.

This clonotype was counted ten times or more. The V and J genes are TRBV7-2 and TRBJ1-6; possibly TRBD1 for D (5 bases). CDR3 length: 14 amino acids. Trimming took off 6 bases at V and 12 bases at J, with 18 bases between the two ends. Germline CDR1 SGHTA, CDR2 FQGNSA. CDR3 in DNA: TGTGCCAGCAGAAAGGGGCAGGAAGGGAAACCCCTCCACTTT. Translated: CASRKGQEGKPLHF. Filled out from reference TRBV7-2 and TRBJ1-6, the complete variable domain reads GAGVSQSPSNKVTEKGKDVELRCDPISGHTALYWYRQSLGQGLEFLIYFQGNSAPDKSGLPSDRFSAERTGGSVSTLTIQRTQQEDSAVYLCASRKGQEGKPLHFGNGTRLTVT.

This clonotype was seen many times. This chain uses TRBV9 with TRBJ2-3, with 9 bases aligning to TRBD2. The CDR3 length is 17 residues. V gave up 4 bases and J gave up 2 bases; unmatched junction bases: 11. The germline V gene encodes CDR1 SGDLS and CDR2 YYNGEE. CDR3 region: CASSHPRTSDPTDTQYF. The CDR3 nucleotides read TGTGCCAGCAGCCACCCTCGGACTAGCGACCCCACAGATACGCAGTATTTT.

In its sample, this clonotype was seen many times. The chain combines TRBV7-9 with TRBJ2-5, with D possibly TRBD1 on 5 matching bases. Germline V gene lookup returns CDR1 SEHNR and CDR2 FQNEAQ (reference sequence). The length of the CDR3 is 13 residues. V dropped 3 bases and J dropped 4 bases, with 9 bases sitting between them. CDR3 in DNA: TGTGCCAGCAGCTTCGACAGAGGAGAGACCCAGTACTTC. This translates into CASSFDRGETQYF.

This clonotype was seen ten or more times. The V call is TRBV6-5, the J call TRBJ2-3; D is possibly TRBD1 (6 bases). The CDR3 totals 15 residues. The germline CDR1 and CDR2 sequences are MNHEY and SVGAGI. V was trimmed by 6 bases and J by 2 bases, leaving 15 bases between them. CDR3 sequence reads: CASRRQDLYTDTQYF. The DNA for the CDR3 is TGTGCCAGCAGGCGACAGGACCTTTACACAGATACGCAGTATTTT.

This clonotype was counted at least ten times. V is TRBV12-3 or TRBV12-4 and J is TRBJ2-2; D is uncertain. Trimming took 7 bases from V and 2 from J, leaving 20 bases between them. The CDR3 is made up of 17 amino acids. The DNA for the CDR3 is TGTGCCAGCACCCTAGGTTGGAGTAGGAAAAACACCGGGGAGCTGTTTTTT. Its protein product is CASTLGWSRKNTGELFF.

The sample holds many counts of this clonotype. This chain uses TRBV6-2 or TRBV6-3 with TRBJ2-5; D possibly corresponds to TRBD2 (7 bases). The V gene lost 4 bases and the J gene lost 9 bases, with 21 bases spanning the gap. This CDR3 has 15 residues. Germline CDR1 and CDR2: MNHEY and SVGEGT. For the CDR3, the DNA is TGTGCCAGCAGTTCCCGGACTAGGGGGAGTGTGGCCCAGTACTTC. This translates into CASSSRTRGSVAQYF.

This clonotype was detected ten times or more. The CDR3 sequence: CASSLPGAGTEAFF. The CDR3 nucleotides read TGTGCCAGCAGTTTACCGGGGGCAGGCACTGAAGCTTTCTTT. The J gene is TRBJ1-1, the V gene TRBV27, with D perhaps TRBD1 (6 bases). Trimming cost V 2 bases and J 4 bases, with 11 bases left between them. This CDR3 contains 14 residues. Germline V gene lookup returns CDR1 MNHEY and CDR2 SMNVEV (reference sequence).

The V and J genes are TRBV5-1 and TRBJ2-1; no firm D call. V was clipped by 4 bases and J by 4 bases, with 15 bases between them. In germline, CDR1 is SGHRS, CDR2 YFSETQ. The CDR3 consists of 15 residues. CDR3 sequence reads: CASSLVVGPYNEQFF. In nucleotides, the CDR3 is TGCGCCAGCAGCCTTGTTGTGGGCCCGTACAATGAGCAGTTCTTC. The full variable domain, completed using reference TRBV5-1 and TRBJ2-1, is KAGVTQTPRYLIKTRGQQVTLSCSPISGHRSVSWYQQTPGQGLQFLFEYFSETQRNKGNFPGRFSGRQFSNSRSEMNVSTLELGDSALYLCASSLVVGPYNEQFFGPGTRLTVL.

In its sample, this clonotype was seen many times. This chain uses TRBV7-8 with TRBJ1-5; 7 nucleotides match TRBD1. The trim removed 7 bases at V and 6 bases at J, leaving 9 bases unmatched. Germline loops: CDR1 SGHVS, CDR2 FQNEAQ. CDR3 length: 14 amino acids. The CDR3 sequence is CASTPQGLAQPQHF. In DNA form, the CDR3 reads TGTGCCAGCACCCCACAGGGGTTAGCTCAGCCCCAGCATTTT.

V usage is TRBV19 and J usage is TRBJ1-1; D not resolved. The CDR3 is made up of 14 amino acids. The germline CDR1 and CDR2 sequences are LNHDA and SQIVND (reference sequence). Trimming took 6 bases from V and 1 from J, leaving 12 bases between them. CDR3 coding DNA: TGTGCCAGTAGGCAACCCAGTAGGAACACTGAAGCTTTCTTT. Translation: CASRQPSRNTEAFF. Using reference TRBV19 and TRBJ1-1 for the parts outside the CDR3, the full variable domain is DGGITQSPKYLFRKEGQNVTLSCEQNLNHDAMYWYRQDPGQGLRLIYYSQIVNDFQKGDIAEGYSVSREKKESFPLTVTSAQKNPTAFYLCASRQPSRNTEAFFGQGTRLTVV.

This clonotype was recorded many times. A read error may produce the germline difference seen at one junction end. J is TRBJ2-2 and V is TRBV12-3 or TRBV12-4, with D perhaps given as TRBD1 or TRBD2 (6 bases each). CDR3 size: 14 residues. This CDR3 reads CASTPPRGFGGLFF. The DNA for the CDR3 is TGTGCCAGCACCCCGCCCAGGGGTTTCGGGGGGCTGTTTTTT.

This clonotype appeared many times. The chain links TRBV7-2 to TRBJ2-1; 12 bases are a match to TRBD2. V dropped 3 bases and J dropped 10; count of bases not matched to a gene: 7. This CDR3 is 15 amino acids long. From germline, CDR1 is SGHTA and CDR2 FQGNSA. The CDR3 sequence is CASSLTSGGPIEQFF. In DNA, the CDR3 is TGTGCCAGCAGCTTGACTAGCGGGGGCCCTATCGAGCAGTTCTTC. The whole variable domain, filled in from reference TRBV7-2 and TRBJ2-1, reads GAGVSQSPSNKVTEKGKDVELRCDPISGHTALYWYRQSLGQGLEFLIYFQGNSAPDKSGLPSDRFSAERTGGSVSTLTIQRTQQEDSAVYLCASSLTSGGPIEQFFGPGTRLTVL.

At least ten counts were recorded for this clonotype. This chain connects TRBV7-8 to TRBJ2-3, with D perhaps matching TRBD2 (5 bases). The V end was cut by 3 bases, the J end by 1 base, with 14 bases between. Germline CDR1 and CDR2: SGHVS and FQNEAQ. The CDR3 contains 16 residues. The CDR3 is CASSFIRLPGTDTQYF. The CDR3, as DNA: TGTGCCAGCAGCTTCATCCGACTACCTGGCACAGATACGCAGTATTTT. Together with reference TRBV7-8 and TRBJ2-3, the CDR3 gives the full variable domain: GAGVSQSPRYKVAKRGQDVALRCDPISGHVSLFWYQQALGQGPEFLTYFQNEAQLDKSGLPSDRFFAERPEGSVSTLKIQRTQQEDSAVYLCASSFIRLPGTDTQYFGPGTRLTVL.

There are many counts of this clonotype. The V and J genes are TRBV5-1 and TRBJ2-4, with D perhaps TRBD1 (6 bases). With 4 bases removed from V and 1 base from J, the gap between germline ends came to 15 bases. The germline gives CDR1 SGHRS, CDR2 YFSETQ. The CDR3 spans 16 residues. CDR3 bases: TGCGCCAGCAGCCCTGATGGGGGCAAGGCCAAAAACATTCAGTACTTC. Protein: CASSPDGGKAKNIQYF.